This T cell receptor (beta chain) was profiled in a study of cytomegalovirus exposure and HLA in healthy donors. Study-level results: Donor immune exposure was known only as CMV serostatus.

The PCR had 60 Vbeta and 13 Jbeta primers. Sequencing was performed with immunoSEQ multiplex PCR; in TCRdb, only in-frame clones are kept and a portion is missing. The table has under 200,000 clones, 80% to 85% seen once; the top ten hold around 0.8%. Germline V gene lookup returns CDR1 KGHSH and CDR2 LQKENI. The CDR3 sequence is 17 residues long. V was cut by 5 bases and J by 6 bases, with 25 bases left in between. Concerning this clone itself: Its antigen is currently unknown.

The chain couples TRBV18 to TRBJ1-1; D possibly corresponds to TRBD1 (5 bases). Source material: PBMCs. This sequence was found in a young woman in good health and CMV-seronegative. The CDR3 DNA reads TGTGCCAGCTCATCTGATATGATGGTGGGACTTGCGGCTGAAGCTTTCTTT. It encodes CASSSDMMVGLAAEAFF.